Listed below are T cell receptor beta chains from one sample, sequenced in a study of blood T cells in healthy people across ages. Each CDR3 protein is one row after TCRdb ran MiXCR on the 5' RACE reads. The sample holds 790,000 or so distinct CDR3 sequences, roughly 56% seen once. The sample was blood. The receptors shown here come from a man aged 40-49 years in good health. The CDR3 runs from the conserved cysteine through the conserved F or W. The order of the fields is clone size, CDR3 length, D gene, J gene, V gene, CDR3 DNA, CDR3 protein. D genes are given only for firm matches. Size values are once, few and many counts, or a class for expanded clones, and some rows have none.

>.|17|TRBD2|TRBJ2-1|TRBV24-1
TGTGCCACCAGTGACCGCGGACTAGCGGGGGTGAGAGATGAGCAGTTCTTC
CATSDRGLAGVRDEQFF
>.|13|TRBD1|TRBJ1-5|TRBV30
TGTGCCTGGGGACAGGGGCTTAATCAGCCCCAGCATTTT
CAWGQGLNQPQHF
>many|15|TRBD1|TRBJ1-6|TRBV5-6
TGTGCCAGCAGCTTTCTTGGGACAGGGAATTCACCCCTCCACTTT
CASSFLGTGNSPLHF
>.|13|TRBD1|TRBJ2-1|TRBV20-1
TGCAGTGCTAGACAGGGGGCGGACAATGAGCAGTTCTTC
CSARQGADNEQFF
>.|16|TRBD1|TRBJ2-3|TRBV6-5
TGTGCCAGCAGTTACTCCGGACAGGGTGACCTGTATAGGCAGTATTTT
CASSYSGQGDLYRQYF
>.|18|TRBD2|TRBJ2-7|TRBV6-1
TGTGCCAGCAGTCCACCGGGACTAGCGGGGAAGAGCTCCTACGAGCAGTACTTC
CASSPPGLAGKSSYEQYF
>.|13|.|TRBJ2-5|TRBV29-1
TGCAGCGTTGAAGAGTCGAGCCTCGGGGAGCAGTACTTC
CSVEESSLGEQYF
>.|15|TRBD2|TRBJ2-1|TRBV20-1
TGCAGTGCCGCCGCCCTAGCGGGAGAGTTGGGGGAGCAGTTCTTC
CSAAALAGELGEQFF
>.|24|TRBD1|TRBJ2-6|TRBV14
TGTGCCAGCAGCCAAGGGACTCCTCGGCTTGTGGGGACAGAGGGGCTCTCTGGGGCCAACGTCCTGACTTTC
CASSQGTPRLVGTEGLSGANVLTF
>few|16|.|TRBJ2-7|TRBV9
TGTGCCAGCAGCACCTATGATGGCCTAGGAACCTACGAGCAGTACTTC
CASSTYDGLGTYEQYF
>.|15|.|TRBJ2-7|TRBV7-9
TGTGCCAGCAGTTTGCCTGGGACCGACACCTACGAGCAGTACTTC
CASSLPGTDTYEQYF
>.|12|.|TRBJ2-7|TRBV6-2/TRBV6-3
TGTGCCAGCAGCCATACCTCCTACGAGCAGTACTTC
CASSHTSYEQYF
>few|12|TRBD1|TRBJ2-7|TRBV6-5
TGTGCCAGCAGCCCCGACAGGGCCGAGCAGTACTTC
CASSPDRAEQYF
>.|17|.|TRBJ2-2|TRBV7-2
TGTGCCAGCAAGTCCCTCCAGTCCCAGGGAGGTGGCGGGGAGCTGTTTTTT
CASKSLQSQGGGGELFF
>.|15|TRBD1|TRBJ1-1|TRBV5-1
TGCGCCAGCAGCTTAAGACAGGGGGAGAACACTGAAGCTTTCTTT
CASSLRQGENTEAFF
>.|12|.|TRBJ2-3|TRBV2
TGTGCCAGCAATTGGGGAACAGATACGCAGTATTTT
CASNWGTDTQYF
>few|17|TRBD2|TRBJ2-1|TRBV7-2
TGTGCCAGCAGCTTAGCGGGAGGGCGCGGGTCCTACAATGAGCAGTTCTTC
CASSLAGGRGSYNEQFF
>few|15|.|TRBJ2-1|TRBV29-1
TGCAGCGCCTCGACCCGGTTAACCGCCTACAATGAGCAGTTCTTC
CSASTRLTAYNEQFF
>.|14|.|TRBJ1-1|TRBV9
TGTGCCAGCAGCGTAGGAGGGTGGGACACTGAAGCTTTCTTT
CASSVGGWDTEAFF
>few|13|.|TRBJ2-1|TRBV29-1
TGCAGCGTTGAAGTTTCCAACCACAATGAGCAGTTCTTC
CSVEVSNHNEQFF
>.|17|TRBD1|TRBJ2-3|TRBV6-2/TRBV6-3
TGTGCCAGCAGTTACTCGCCCCGGACAGGGGATTCAGATACGCAGTATTTT
CASSYSPRTGDSDTQYF
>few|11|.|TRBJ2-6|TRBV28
TGTGCCAGCAGCCAACGGGACGTCCTGACTTTC
CASSQRDVLTF
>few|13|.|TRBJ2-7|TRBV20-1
TGCAGTGCTACAATACTGGCGGCCTACGAGCAGTACTTC
CSATILAAYEQYF
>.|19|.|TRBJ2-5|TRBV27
TGTGCCAGCAGTTCAATATGGGGTTCGGGGGCCGGGTTCCAAGAGACCCAGTACTTC
CASSSIWGSGAGFQETQYF
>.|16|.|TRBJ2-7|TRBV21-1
TGTGCCAGCAGCAAAAACGGAGAGGATCAGTCCTACGAGCAGTACTTC
CASSKNGEDQSYEQYF
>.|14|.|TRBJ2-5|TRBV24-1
TGTGCCACCAGTCAAGACAGCGCCGCAGAGACCCAGTACTTC
CATSQDSAAETQYF
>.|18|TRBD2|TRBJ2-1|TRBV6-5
TGTGCCAGCAGTTACTGGCCCCTAGCGGGTAGCTCCTACAACGAGCAGTTCTTC
CASSYWPLAGSSYNEQFF
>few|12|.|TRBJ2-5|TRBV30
TGTGCCTGGAGTGTAAACCGCGAGACCCAGTACTTC
CAWSVNRETQYF
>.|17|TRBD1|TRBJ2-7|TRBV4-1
TGCGCCAGCAGCCAATCTACAGGGGCCATAAACTCCCACGAGCAGTACTTC
CASSQSTGAINSHEQYF
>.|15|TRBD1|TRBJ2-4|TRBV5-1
TGCGCCAGCAGCTTGGCTCACAGGGGAATCGACATTCAGTACTTC
CASSLAHRGIDIQYF
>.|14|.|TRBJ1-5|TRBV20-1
TGCAGTGCCCCAGTGGGGGGCGCGGGTCAGCCCCAGCATTTT
CSAPVGGAGQPQHF
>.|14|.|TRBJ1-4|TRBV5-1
TGCGCCAGCAGTCCTGGACAGTTAAATGAAAAACTGTTTTTT
CASSPGQLNEKLFF
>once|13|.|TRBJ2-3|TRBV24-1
TGTGCCACCAGTGATTGGCGGGCAGATACGCAGTATTTT
CATSDWRADTQYF
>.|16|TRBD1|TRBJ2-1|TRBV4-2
TGTGCCAGCAGCTCAACCACGGGACAGGGAGACAATGAGCAGTTCTTC
CASSSTTGQGDNEQFF
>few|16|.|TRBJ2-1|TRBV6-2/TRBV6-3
TGTGCCAGCACCCCACTAGCAAACCGCCAGTACAATGAGCAGTTCTTC
CASTPLANRQYNEQFF
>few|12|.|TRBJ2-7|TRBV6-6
TGTGCCAGCAGTTATTCGGGGCGCGAGCAGTACTTC
CASSYSGREQYF